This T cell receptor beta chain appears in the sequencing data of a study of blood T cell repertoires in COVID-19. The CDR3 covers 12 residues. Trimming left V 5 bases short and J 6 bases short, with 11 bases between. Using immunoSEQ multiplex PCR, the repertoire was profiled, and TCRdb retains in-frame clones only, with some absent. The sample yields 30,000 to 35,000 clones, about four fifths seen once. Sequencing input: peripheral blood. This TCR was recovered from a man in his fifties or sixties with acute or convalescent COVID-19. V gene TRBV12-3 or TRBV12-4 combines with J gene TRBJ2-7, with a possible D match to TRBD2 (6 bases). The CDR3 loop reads CASSGGSGEQYF. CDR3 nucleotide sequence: TGTGCCAGCAGTGGGGGGTCTGGCGAGCAGTACTTC.